This TCR beta chain was observed in a study of CD8+CD57+ T cells in acquired aplastic anemia. Study summary: The study obtained 9 million to 11 million reads on average for CD4+ cells from healthy donors.

Note on this clonotype: Its antigen is undetermined.

Study-level points and caveats: The CD8+ Simpson's diversity of patients and controls was not significantly different.

The TCR beta profiling, which covered VDJ combination and CDR3 sequence, was carried out using genomic DNA as the template. TCRdb redid the calling of the reads with MiXCR, one entry per CDR3 protein. The sample has fewer than 200,000 distinct CDR3 sequences, about 64% seen once. This clonotype was obtained from a human donor in good health. Input material: sorted CD4+, CD8+, or CD8+CD57+ T cells (not recorded which) from PBMCs.

The CDR3 bases are TGTGCCAGCAGTGAAGTCCCAAGACAGAATCAGCCCCAGCATTTT. Residues: CASSEVPRQNQPQHF. The J gene is TRBJ1-5, the V gene TRBV6-2 or TRBV6-3; weak D call: TRBD1 (5 bases). Germline CDR1 reads MNHEY; CDR2 reads SVGEGT. The ends were cut back, 5 bases at V and 4 bases at J, with 15 bases in the middle. The CDR3 sequence is 15 residues long.